This record covers a single T cell receptor (beta chain). The antigen is unknown. The data are from a study of PD-L1 blockade in urothelial cancer. Overall study: Researchers looked at the blood 3 weeks (second dose) and 6 weeks after treatment began. Study findings and constraints: Below-median pretreatment blood TCR clonality predicted better survival.

V dropped 9 bases and J dropped 4 bases, with 12 bases sitting between them. Germline assignment: CDR1 SNHLY and CDR2 FYNNEI. There are 12 residues in the CDR3. Clones were read by immunoSEQ multiplex PCR, and TCRdb kept only the in-frame ones, dropping some. The data contain some 100,000 clones, 91% of them singletons. The J gene is TRBJ1-2, the V gene TRBV2, with D unclear. The sequence was obtained from a woman older than 75 with urothelial cancer. This specimen consisted of PBMCs, obtained around atezolizumab (anti-PD-L1) treatment. The CDR3 region has the DNA TGTGCCAGTACCGGGATCATCTATGGCTACACCTTC. It is translated as CASTGIIYGYTF.